The 20 T cell receptor beta chains below all came from one sample that was sequenced in a study of cytomegalovirus exposure and HLA in healthy donors. Primers included in the PCR were 60 Vbeta and 13 Jbeta primers. Sequencing was performed with immunoSEQ multiplex PCR; in TCRdb, only in-frame clones are kept and a portion is missing. The sample comprises under 95,000 clones, over 75% of which are singletons, and roughly 2% rests with the top ten. Material: PBMCs. The receptors shown here come from a boy under 18 in good health and CMV-seronegative.

CDR3 loop: CASSLTGGSQSPLHF. The CDR3 DNA follows: TGTGCCAGCAGCTTGACAGGGGGCTCTCAATCACCCCTCCACTTT. V and J are TRBV5-6 and TRBJ1-6, with 9 nucleotides matching TRBD1. Germline values: CDR1 SGHDT, CDR2 YYEEEE. The CDR3 extends over 15 amino acids. V shed 1 base, J shed 10 bases, and the junction held 6 bases outside the gene matches. Full variable domain (outside the CDR3, taken from reference TRBV5-6 and TRBJ1-6): DAGVTQSPTHLIKTRGQQVTLRCSPKSGHDTVSWYQQALGQGPQFIFQYYEEEERQRGNFPDRFSGHQFPNYSSELNVNALLLGDSALYLCASSLTGGSQSPLHFGNGTRLTVT.

The chain links TRBV27 to TRBJ2-7; D perhaps matches TRBD1 (5 bases). Per the germline V gene, CDR1 is MNHEY and CDR2 is SMNVEV (reference sequence). This CDR3 spans 13 amino acids. The V gene lost 5 bases and the J gene lost 2 bases, with 10 bases spanning the gap. The CDR3 spells CASSERGPYEQYF. CDR3 DNA sequence: TGTGCCAGCAGTGAAAGGGGCCCCTACGAGCAGTACTTC.

This chain uses TRBV4-1 with TRBJ2-1; TRBD1 agrees at 7 bases. V dropped 0 bases and J dropped 6; count of bases not matched to a gene: 5. From germline, CDR1 is MGHRA and CDR2 YSYEKL. There are 15 residues in the CDR3. CDR3 sequence: CASSQEGDRVNEQFF. The CDR3 bases are TGCGCCAGCAGCCAAGAAGGAGACAGGGTCAATGAGCAGTTCTTC.

The chain is built from TRBV6-5 and TRBJ2-7, with 11 positions matching TRBD2. The J segment lost 2 bases and the V segment lost 2 bases, leaving 5 bases of the junction unmatched. The germline V gene has CDR1 MNHEY and CDR2 SVGAGI. The length of the CDR3 is 16 residues. This CDR3 is CASSYSGLAGAYEQYF. In DNA form, the CDR3 reads TGTGCCAGCAGTTACAGCGGACTAGCGGGCGCCTACGAGCAGTACTTC.

On this clone itself: Other DNA sequences from this sample encode an identical CDR3 as well. The CDR3 DNA follows: TGTGCCAGCAGCTTAGTTGGTCAGGGCTACGAGCAGTACTTC. Its translation: CASSLVGQGYEQYF. The chain recombines TRBV7-9 with TRBJ2-7, with D perhaps matching TRBD1 (5 bases). CDR3 length: 14 amino acids. Germline loops: CDR1 SEHNR, CDR2 FQNEAQ (reference sequence). Trimming removed 1 base from V and 3 bases from J, with 10 bases in between.

This sequence joins TRBV5-6 and TRBJ1-6; 7 nucleotides align to TRBD1. This CDR3 region has 14 residues. Looked up from germline, CDR1 is SGHDT and CDR2 is YYEEEE. Trimming at V came to 3 bases and at J to 6 bases, leaving 3 bases not matched to a gene. In nucleotides, the CDR3 is TGTGCCAGCAGCTCCGGACAGGTTAATTCACCCCTCCACTTT. Amino acids: CASSSGQVNSPLHF. Full variable domain (missing parts from reference TRBV5-6 and TRBJ1-6): DAGVTQSPTHLIKTRGQQVTLRCSPKSGHDTVSWYQQALGQGPQFIFQYYEEEERQRGNFPDRFSGHQFPNYSSELNVNALLLGDSALYLCASSSGQVNSPLHFGNGTRLTVT.

The CDR3 region has the DNA TGTGCCAGCAGCTCACCGGGACAGGGTATTTATGGCTACACCTTC. Translation gives CASSSPGQGIYGYTF. The chain employs TRBV11-1 and TRBJ1-2; 9 bases are shared with TRBD1. Germline values: CDR1 SGHAT, CDR2 FQDESV (reference sequence). V lost 4 bases to trimming and J lost 5 bases; unmatched junction nucleotides: 8. There are 15 residues in the CDR3.

CDR3 DNA sequence: TGTGCCAGCAGCTTAGTGGCAGGGATAGGCTACACCTTC. As protein: CASSLVAGIGYTF. This chain links TRBV7-9 with TRBJ1-2; D perhaps matches TRBD1 (5 bases). The V gene's germline CDR1 is SEHNR and CDR2 FQNEAQ (reference sequence). V lost 1 base to trimming and J lost 8 bases, with 11 bases between them. CDR3 size: 13 residues.

The genes are TRBV28 and TRBJ1-1; D ambiguous. The CDR3 spans 9 residues. Germline V lookup: CDR1 MDHEN, CDR2 SYDVKM. V was shortened by 10 bases and J by 11 bases, with 11 bases between the two germline ends. The CDR3 loop reads CATWPGAFF. The CDR3 DNA reads as TGTGCCACCTGGCCCGGGGCTTTCTTT.

This clone was found a few times. The chain recombines TRBV7-9 with TRBJ1-1; 9 bases map to TRBD1. The germline V gene encodes CDR1 SEHNR and CDR2 FQNEAQ (reference sequence). J lost 0 bases, V lost 1 base, and 3 bases had no gene match. The CDR3 is 16 amino acids. The CDR3 bases are TGTGCCAGCAGCTTAGATACAGGGGGCTTGAACACTGAAGCTTTCTTT. This encodes CASSLDTGGLNTEAFF.

The V gene is TRBV10-3, the J gene TRBJ1-6, with D unresolved. Trimming removed 0 bases at V and 11 bases at J, with 8 bases between. The CDR3 has 13 residues. Germline values: CDR1 ENHRY, CDR2 SYGVKD. In DNA, the CDR3 is TGTGCCATCAGTGAGTCCTCGAGGGCACCCCTCCACTTT. Translation: CAISESSRAPLHF.

V usage is TRBV27 and J usage is TRBJ2-1, with TRBD2 matching over 7 bases. Germline loops: CDR1 MNHEY, CDR2 SMNVEV (reference sequence). The CDR3 consists of 14 residues. The V and J ends lost 6 bases and 10 bases, in that order; junction bases with no gene match: 12. CDR3 sequence: CASSVRDYLREQFF. The CDR3 nucleotides read TGTGCCAGCAGCGTACGGGACTATCTCCGAGAGCAGTTCTTC.

The chain links TRBV28 to TRBJ1-1, with 8 nucleotides matching TRBD1. CDR3 size: 15 residues. The V gene end was trimmed by 1 base and the J gene end by 6 bases; junction bases not matched to a gene: 7. Per germline, CDR1 MDHEN and CDR2 SYDVKM. CDR3 bases: TGTGCCAGCAGTTTATCGCGCAGGGGGCATGCTGAAGCTTTCTTT. This codes for CASSLSRRGHAEAFF.

This chain connects TRBV27 to TRBJ2-3; D is perhaps TRBD2 (6 bases). Trimming removed 6 bases at V and 3 bases at J, with 13 bases between. The CDR3 has 14 residues. Germline CDR1 reads MNHEY; CDR2 reads SMNVEV (reference sequence). CDR3 in amino acids: CASRDGRRTDTQYF. In DNA, the CDR3 is TGTGCCAGCAGGGACGGGAGAAGGACAGATACGCAGTATTTT.

The CDR3 protein is CASSVSGRSEAFF. As DNA, the CDR3 is TGTGCCAGCAGCGTAAGTGGGAGGTCTGAAGCTTTCTTT. This chain connects TRBV9 to TRBJ1-1; D is uncertain. CDR1 SGDLS and CDR2 YYNGEE come from the germline V gene. V lost 1 base to trimming and J lost 6 bases, with 10 bases between them. The CDR3 sequence is 13 residues long.

CDR3 bases: TGCAGCGTTGATAAGGAGCCCGCTAACTATGGCTACACCTTC. The encoded protein is CSVDKEPANYGYTF. The chain is built from TRBV29-1 and TRBJ1-2, with D uncertain. Germline CDR1 is SQVTM and CDR2 is ANQGSEA. CDR3 length: 14 amino acids. V lost 3 bases and J lost 0, with 11 bases in between.

Here the CDR3 reads CASSYSIGQGSRTF. CDR3 sequence (DNA): TGTGCCAGCAGTTACTCGATCGGACAGGGGAGTCGCACCTTC. The chain is built from TRBV6-5 and TRBJ1-2; TRBD1 matches 9 bases. Germline V CDR1 and CDR2: MNHEY, SVGAGI. The CDR3 length is 14 residues. The ends lost 0 bases at V and 13 bases at J; junction bases unmatched: 9.

J is TRBJ2-7 and V is TRBV6-5; 9 nucleotides line up with TRBD1. V dropped 2 bases and J dropped 7; count of bases not matched to a gene: 6. Looked up from germline, CDR1 is MNHEY and CDR2 is SVGAGI. The CDR3 covers 14 residues. CDR3 bases: TGTGCCAGCAGTTACGGGACAGGGACAAAGGAGCAGTACTTC. It translates to CASSYGTGTKEQYF.

This sequence joins TRBV6-5 and TRBJ1-2; tentatively, D is TRBD1 (5 bases). The CDR3 spans 13 residues. Germline CDR1 is MNHEY and CDR2 is SVGAGI. The V end was cut by 2 bases, the J end by 3 bases, with 7 bases between. CDR3 in amino acids: CASSYRGYYGYTF. CDR3 DNA: TGTGCCAGCAGTTACAGGGGATACTATGGCTACACCTTC.

V gene TRBV14 combines with J gene TRBJ2-5; 12 bases are shared with TRBD1. Unmatched junction bases numbered 5, after V lost 4 bases and J lost 5 bases. This CDR3 spans 15 amino acids. Germline loops: CDR1 SGHDN, CDR2 FVKESK. This chain's CDR3 is CASSLGTGGQETQYF. Here the CDR3 DNA reads TGTGCCAGCAGCCTCGGGACAGGGGGCCAGGAGACCCAGTACTTC.